The 7 T cell receptor beta chains listed next were all sequenced from one sample in a study of molecular identifiers for immune sequencing clone quantification. TCRdb itself ran the PCR reads through MiXCR, one entry per CDR3 protein. The sample consists of about 500,000 distinct CDR3 sequences, roughly 25% of them appearing once. Sample: naive CD8+ T cells from blood, with Jurkat cell RNA spiked in. Subset: FACS-sorted CD8+CD4-CCR7+CD45RA+ naive T cells. These receptors all come from a human donor in good health. Some libraries in this study had Jurkat cell RNA spiked in.

This clonotype has just a few counts. The rearrangement links TRBV9 to TRBJ2-1; D gene uncertain. Trimming pared 3 bases from V and 0 bases from J, leaving 4 bases between. CDR1 is SGDLS, CDR2 YYNGEE, per germline. This CDR3 has 13 amino acids. The CDR3 protein is CASSETSYNEQFF. The DNA for the CDR3 is TGTGCCAGCAGCGAGACCTCCTACAATGAGCAGTTCTTC.

This clonotype was seen a few times. The chain recombines TRBV7-2 with TRBJ2-7; 11 bases fit TRBD2. Germline CDR1 and CDR2: SGHTA and FQGNSA. The CDR3 has 14 amino acids. V lost 5 bases and J lost 5; bases outside the gene matches: 5. CDR3 DNA sequence: TGTGCCAGCAGCCTCGTGACTAGCGGGGACGAGCAGTACTTC. This translates into CASSLVTSGDEQYF.

On this clonotype: A much larger clone lies a single base off, so this may be a read error. The genes are TRBV15 and TRBJ1-1; D is unclear. The CDR3 loop spans 17 amino acids. Germline assignment: CDR1 LNHNV and CDR2 YYDKDF (reference sequence). Here the CDR3 reads CATSRDPGDLLNTEALF. CDR3 bases: TGTGCCACCAGCAGAGATCCTGGCGACCTATTGAACACTGAAGCTCTCTTT.

This clonotype has a count of ten or more. CDR3 amino acids: CASTGGITEAFF. The CDR3 nucleotides are TGTGCCAGTACAGGGGGCATCACTGAAGCTTTCTTT. The chain recombines TRBV19 with TRBJ1-1; 8 bases are a match to TRBD1. The junction had 2 bases not matched to a gene; V was cut back by 7 bases and J by 4 bases. CDR1 LNHDA and CDR2 SQIVND come from the germline V gene (reference sequence). This CDR3 contains 12 residues.

The chain has TRBV30 and TRBJ2-7; perhaps TRBD2 as D (6 bases). Trimming stripped 0 bases from V and 7 bases from J, with 16 bases between. The CDR3 length is 14 residues. Germline V gene sequence: CDR1 GTSNPN, CDR2 SVGIG (reference sequence). This CDR3 is CAWSVPGSNVEQYF. The CDR3, as DNA: TGTGCCTGGAGTGTCCCCGGGAGTAATGTTGAGCAGTACTTC.

A note on this clonotype: The junction and the germline gene differ at one end; a read error may be behind it. This chain links TRBV19 with TRBJ2-4; 8 nucleotides agree with TRBD1. The CDR3 consists of 11 residues. Germline CDR1 LNHDA, CDR2 SQIVND (reference sequence). This CDR3 is CASSPGQGSDF. CDR3 DNA: TGTGCCAGTAGTCCCGGACAGGGTTCGGACTTC. Full variable domain (missing parts from reference TRBV19 and TRBJ2-4): DGGITQSPKYLFRKEGQNVTLSCEQNLNHDAMYWYRQDPGQGLRLIYYSQIVNDFQKGDIAEGYSVSREKKESFPLTVTSAQKNPTAFYLCASSPGQGSDFGAGTRLSVL.

There are a few counts of this clonotype. The chain couples TRBV9 to TRBJ1-6, with 7 nucleotides matching TRBD1. Trimming at V came to 3 bases and at J to 9 bases, leaving 12 bases not matched to a gene. Germline CDR1 is SGDLS and CDR2 is YYNGEE. The CDR3 length is 16 residues. The CDR3 is CASSDGTARGSSPLHF. The CDR3 DNA sequence: TGTGCCAGCAGCGACGGGACAGCAAGGGGTAGTTCACCCCTCCACTTT.